These 8 T cell receptor beta chains were sequenced from one sample in a study of T-cell reconstitution after alpha-beta-depleted transplantation in children. For TCRbeta, the library was prepared with unique molecular identifiers. TCRdb redid the calling of the PCR reads with MiXCR, one entry per CDR3 protein. In the table there are fewer than 150,000 distinct CDR3 sequences, more than 9.5% of which are singletons. The sequenced sample was PBMCs, mostly from graft donor cells, obtained 180 days after TCRalphabeta/CD19-depleted stem cell transplant. The source of these receptors is a girl under three years old who had a stem cell transplant for combined immunodeficiency, so the T cells may come from the graft donor.

This clonotype was detected a few times. The rearrangement uses TRBV19 and TRBJ1-1; TRBD1 is a possible D gene (5 bases). V gave up 10 bases and J gave up 4 bases, with 10 bases separating them. Per the germline V gene, CDR1 is LNHDA and CDR2 is SQIVND (reference sequence). CDR3 length: 11 residues. The CDR3 DNA is TGTGCCACAACCGGGGGCACTGAAGCTTTCTTT. As protein: CATTGGTEAFF.

Only a few counts were recorded for this clonotype. The CDR3 DNA follows: TGTGCCATCAGTGAGTCGAGGTCTAGCGGGGGCACAGATACGCAGTATTTT. Translating gives CAISESRSSGGTDTQYF. This chain connects TRBV10-3 to TRBJ2-3, with TRBD2 matching 9 bases. Losses at the gene ends were 0 bases for V and 1 base for J; bases not matched to a gene: 5. Germline CDR1 reads ENHRY; CDR2 reads SYGVKD. The CDR3 totals 17 residues.

A few counts support this clonotype. The chain combines TRBV12-3 or TRBV12-4 with TRBJ2-2, with TRBD1 matching over 8 bases. The CDR3 is made up of 15 amino acids. J gave up 6 bases and V 5 bases, and 8 bases lay outside the gene matches. CDR3 in amino acids: CASSQGQGGAGELFF. DNA of the CDR3: TGTGCCAGCAGTCAAGGACAGGGTGGCGCCGGGGAGCTGTTTTTT.

This clonotype is medium-sized within its sample. The chain uses TRBV5-1 and TRBJ2-7; D is possibly TRBD1 (6 bases). The CDR3 is made up of 15 amino acids. The germline gives CDR1 SGHRS, CDR2 YFSETQ. V shed 3 bases and J shed 5 bases, with 18 bases lying between them. The CDR3 DNA reads TGCGCCAGCAGCTCAAACAGGGTGGGGTTCGACGAGCAGTACTTC. Its translation: CASSSNRVGFDEQYF.

This clonotype was detected a few times. The chain carries TRBV11-2 and TRBJ2-5; TRBD2 matches 14 bases. There are 18 residues in the CDR3. The junction had 15 bases not matched to a gene; V was cut back by 5 bases and J by 7 bases. Germline V gene data show CDR1 as SGHAT and CDR2 as FQNNGV. The CDR3 region has the DNA TGTGCCAGCAGCACCACTCGGACTAGCGGGAGGACGTCGGGGACCCAGTACTTC. Its protein product is CASSTTRTSGRTSGTQYF.

In its sample, this clonotype was seen a few times. The V gene is TRBV5-1, the J gene TRBJ2-7; weak D call: TRBD1 (5 bases). V was clipped by 0 bases and J by 5 bases, with 9 bases between them. This CDR3 has 13 amino acids. Germline assignment: CDR1 SGHRS and CDR2 YFSETQ. The CDR3 reads CASSLVVTDEQYF. CDR3 DNA sequence: TGCGCCAGCAGCTTGGTGGTGACAGACGAGCAGTACTTC.

The rearrangement joins TRBV24-1 to TRBJ2-1; D possibly corresponds to TRBD2 (5 bases). Germline V CDR1 and CDR2: KGHDR, SFDVKD. The CDR3 runs to 16 residues. Deletions cut 5 bases from V and 0 bases from J, with 13 bases between. The DNA for the CDR3 is TGTGCCACCAGTGGAGGCCCCGGGATCTCCTACAATGAGCAGTTCTTC. Its translation is CATSGGPGISYNEQFF.

This clonotype appeared a few times. At one boundary the junction diverges from the germline segment, which might be a read error. This chain joins TRBV2 and TRBJ2-5; no clear D. Germline lookup yields CDR1 SNHLY and CDR2 FYNNEI. This CDR3 is 12 amino acids long. The CDR3 loop is CASSEAGSPRHF. The CDR3 coding sequence is TGTGCCAGCAGTGAAGCGGGGTCCCCTAGACACTTC.